These 12 T cell receptor beta chains originate from one sample sequenced in a study of shared clonotypes between healthy human individuals. Assay used: immunoSEQ multiplex PCR; TCRdb lists only in-frame clones, some missing. The sample contains about 710,000 clones, roughly 73% of which appear only once. What was sequenced was memory CD4+ T cells sorted from blood. This sample's subset: CD45RA-negative fraction. All receptors derive from a woman in her 30s in good health.

The chain uses TRBV19 and TRBJ2-3, with D possibly TRBD1 on 5 matching bases. The V end was cut by 8 bases, the J end by 0 bases, with 9 bases between. CDR3 length equals 13 residues. CDR1 LNHDA and CDR2 SQIVND come from the germline V gene (reference sequence). In DNA, the CDR3 is TGTGCCAGTGGGGCAGATAGCACAGATACGCAGTATTTT. It translates to CASGADSTDTQYF.

The V call is TRBV7-6, the J call TRBJ2-6, with D perhaps given as TRBD1 or TRBD2 (5 bases each). This CDR3 has 13 amino acids. Trimming cost V 8 bases and J 6 bases, with 11 bases left between them. In germline, CDR1 is SGHVS, CDR2 FNYEAQ. The chain's CDR3 is CASGQGEANVLTF. CDR3 in DNA: TGTGCCAGCGGGCAGGGAGAGGCCAACGTCCTGACTTTC.

This clone was seen only once. This rearrangement joins TRBV25-1 to TRBJ1-1; D call uncertain. Germline V lookup: CDR1 MGHDK, CDR2 SYGVNS. This CDR3 is built from 12 residues. V was cut by 4 bases and J by 0 bases, with 3 bases left in between. CDR3 bases: TGTGCCAGCAGTGGGGTGAACACTGAAGCTTTCTTT. Amino acids: CASSGVNTEAFF.

The J gene is TRBJ2-7, the V gene TRBV28, with 9 bases lining up with TRBD2. Germline assignment: CDR1 MDHEN and CDR2 SYDVKM. This CDR3 comprises 15 residues. V lost 6 bases to trimming and J lost 5 bases; unmatched junction nucleotides: 11. This chain's CDR3 is CASSYRRTSADEQYF. The DNA of the CDR3 is TGTGCCAGCAGCTACAGGCGGACTAGCGCGGACGAGCAGTACTTC.

This chain links TRBV6-1 with TRBJ1-2, with TRBD1 matching 11 bases. The V segment lost 7 bases and the J segment 4 bases; nucleotides outside the gene matches: 5. The V gene's germline CDR1 is MNHNS and CDR2 SASEGT. The CDR3 spans 14 residues. In DNA form, the CDR3 reads TGTGCCAGCAATCCGGGACAGGGGGGCTATGGCTACACCTTC. Residues: CASNPGQGGYGYTF.

V and J are TRBV7-9 and TRBJ2-1, with a weak D call TRBD2 (6 bases). The CDR3 sequence is 13 residues long. CDR1 and CDR2 from the germline V gene are SEHNR and FQNEAQ (reference sequence). Between the trimmed V and J ends, which lost 5 bases and 9 bases, there was a span of 14 bases. The CDR3 sequence: CASSRLVSGEQFF. CDR3 coding DNA: TGTGCCAGCAGCCGACTAGTATCGGGTGAGCAGTTCTTC.

This clone was counted once. This chain uses TRBV5-1 with TRBJ2-7; D is tentatively TRBD1 or TRBD2 (5 bases each). The V end was cut by 4 bases, the J end by 1 base, with 18 bases between. CDR1 and CDR2 from the germline V gene are SGHRS and YFSETQ. This CDR3 is built from 16 residues. In nucleotides, the CDR3 is TGCGCCAGCAGCCTTGGCCCGGGGCGTAATTCCTACGAGCAGTACTTC. Protein sequence: CASSLGPGRNSYEQYF.

This clone has only one observation. The chain is built from TRBV2 and TRBJ2-5; D is possibly TRBD2 (6 bases). This CDR3 contains 14 residues. Germline V gene data show CDR1 as SNHLY and CDR2 as FYNNEI. Trimming shortened V by 4 bases and J by 4 bases, and 13 bases separated the two germline ends. The CDR3 DNA follows: TGTGCCAGCAGTGCCCGACTAGAAGCAGAGACCCAGTACTTC. Its translation: CASSARLEAETQYF.

The chain's CDR3 is CASSPDPTGGTGETQYF. The DNA for the CDR3 is TGTGCCAGCAGCCCCGACCCTACGGGGGGGACTGGGGAGACCCAGTACTTC. This chain uses TRBV5-6 with TRBJ2-5; 8 positions agree with TRBD2. V was clipped by 4 bases and J by 5 bases; unmatched bases: 16. Germline V CDR1 and CDR2: SGHDT, YYEEEE. The length of the CDR3 is 17 residues.

V is TRBV19 and J is TRBJ1-1, with TRBD1 identical over 7 bases. Per the germline V gene, CDR1 is LNHDA and CDR2 is SQIVND (reference sequence). V lost 7 bases and J lost 1; bases outside the gene matches: 6. CDR3 length: 14 residues. CDR3 DNA sequence: TGTGCCAGTACGACAGGGTTCGGGAACACTGAAGCTTTCTTT. This gives the protein CASTTGFGNTEAFF.

The chain links TRBV6-6 to TRBJ2-3; 7 bases line up with TRBD2. V dropped 2 bases and J dropped 6; count of bases not matched to a gene: 5. This CDR3 has 14 residues. Germline CDR1 is MNHNY and CDR2 is SVGAGI (reference sequence). CDR3 region: CASSYAEGGDTQYF. The CDR3 bases are TGTGCCAGCAGTTACGCCGAGGGAGGGGATACGCAGTATTTT.

The J gene is TRBJ1-5, the V gene TRBV10-3; TRBD1 matches at 10 bases. Trimming took 11 bases from V and 5 from J; bases not matched to a gene: 6. The germline CDR1 and CDR2 sequences are ENHRY and SYGVKD. The CDR3 covers 13 residues. The CDR3 DNA is TGTGCCGCGGCTGGGACAGGGGATCAGCCCCAGCATTTT. Translation gives CAAAGTGDQPQHF.